These 32 T cell receptor beta chains came from one sample sequenced in a study of blood T cells in healthy people across ages (dated by TCRdb to about 2015). Library preparation employed 5' RACE. The sequencer listed for this sample is Illumina HiSeq 2500. The second PCR ran for about 6 to 12 cycles and used a J-beta primer mix along with a sample-barcoded 5' primer. The public reads were reprocessed in TCRdb via fastp at Q25 and MiXCR, keeping in-frame beta chains. Each CDR3 protein gets just one entry, which takes the most common genes and DNA from the rows behind it. A total of about 290,000 distinct CDR3 sequences appear in this sample, around 29% of them only once. Together, the top ten hold approximately 28% of the sample. The sequenced sample consisted of blood. These receptors were collected from a woman aged 70-85 years in good health.

This clonotype appeared a few times. The chain couples TRBV18 to TRBJ2-6, with D tentatively TRBD1 or TRBD2 (5 bases each). Germline V lookup: CDR1 KGHSH, CDR2 LQKENI. V lost 2 bases to trimming and J lost 0 bases, with 17 bases between them. The CDR3 sequence is 19 residues long. CDR3 amino acids: CASSPTTVPDYSGANVLTF. The CDR3 DNA sequence: TGTGCCAGCTCACCAACGACAGTGCCCGACTACTCTGGGGCCAACGTCCTGACTTTC. Full variable domain (remainder filled in from reference TRBV18 and TRBJ2-6): NAGVMQNPRHLVRRRGQEARLRCSPMKGHSHVYWYRQLPEEGLKFMVYLQKENIIDESGMPKERFSAEFPKEGPSILRIQQVVRGDSAAYFCASSPTTVPDYSGANVLTFGAGSRLTVL.

The gene calls are TRBV7-8 and TRBJ2-4; D unclear. Germline lookup yields CDR1 SGHVS and CDR2 FQNEAQ. The CDR3 has 13 amino acids. Trimming removed 0 bases at V and 4 bases at J, with 4 bases between. DNA for the CDR3: TGTGCCAGCAGCTTAGCCGGGAAAAACATTCAGTACTTC. This sequence encodes CASSLAGKNIQYF.

The rearrangement uses TRBV18 and TRBJ2-3; D gene uncertain. Germline values: CDR1 KGHSH, CDR2 LQKENI. The CDR3 contains 16 residues. Trimming took off 2 bases at V and 2 bases at J, with 14 bases between the two ends. Here the CDR3 DNA reads TGTGCCAGCTCACCAGCCGGCTACACCGACACAGATACGCAGTATTTT. This codes for CASSPAGYTDTDTQYF.

The chain is built from TRBV7-3 and TRBJ2-5, with 8 bases fitting TRBD1. Germline values: CDR1 SGHTA, CDR2 FQGTGA. CDR3 length: 15 amino acids. The V and J ends lost 3 bases and 4 bases, in that order; junction bases with no gene match: 7. The DNA for the CDR3 is TGTGCCAGCAGCTTTGGGCAGGGGGCGCGAGAGACCCAGTACTTC. Protein product: CASSFGQGARETQYF. Full variable domain (remainder filled in from reference TRBV7-3 and TRBJ2-5): GAGVSQTPSNKVTEKGKYVELRCDPISGHTALYWYRQSLGQGPEFLIYFQGTGAADDSGLPNDRFFAVRPEGSVSTLKIQRTERGDSAVYLCASSFGQGARETQYFGPGTRLLVL.

The chain recombines TRBV29-1 with TRBJ2-3; 7 nucleotides agree with TRBD2. Per germline, CDR1 SQVTM and CDR2 ANQGSEA. After removal of 7 bases from V and 9 bases from J, the junction contained 4 bases not matched to a gene. The CDR3 is made up of 10 amino acids. The CDR3 nucleotides are TGCAGCGGGCGGGGGAAAACGCAGTATTTT. Translated, it gives CSGRGKTQYF.

The V and J genes are TRBV15 and TRBJ2-5; D is undetermined. Trimming pared 3 bases from V and 5 bases from J, leaving 7 bases between. Germline values: CDR1 LNHNV, CDR2 YYDKDF (reference sequence). This CDR3 has 12 amino acids. DNA of the CDR3: TGTGCCACCAGCAGTGGGCGGGAGACCCAGTACTTC. The encoded protein is CATSSGRETQYF.

The chain employs TRBV6-5 and TRBJ2-5; D not certain. The J call is uncertain, as TRBJ2-7 better fits the DNA end. The V gene's germline CDR1 is MNHEY and CDR2 SVGAGI. There are 9 residues in the CDR3. The CDR3 reads CARVYEQYF. The CDR3 region has the DNA TGTGCCAGGGTCTACGAGCAGTACTTC.

This clonotype came up a few times. The chain recombines TRBV9 with TRBJ2-1, with D perhaps matching TRBD2 (6 bases). This CDR3 is 16 amino acids long. Per germline, CDR1 SGDLS and CDR2 YYNGEE. Trimming took off 4 bases at V and 3 bases at J, with 17 bases between the two ends. CDR3: CASSSTGTSFYNEQFF. Here the CDR3 DNA reads TGTGCCAGCAGCTCCACTGGGACTTCCTTCTACAATGAGCAGTTCTTC.

This clonotype was detected only a few times. At one end, the junction sequence differs from germline, possibly due to a read error. This chain joins TRBV4-2 and TRBJ2-1; 8 bases fit TRBD2. The CDR3 loop spans 14 amino acids. Germline loops: CDR1 LGHNA, CDR2 YNFKEQ. This chain's CDR3 is CASSQDLREGLVVF. The CDR3 coding sequence is TGTGCCAGCAGCCAAGATTTAAGGGAGGGACTAGTTGTCTTC.

This clonotype was seen a few times. The CDR3 spells CSARGGEGSYNSPLHF. Written as DNA, the CDR3 is TGCAGTGCTAGAGGGGGGGAGGGTTCCTATAATTCACCCCTCCACTTT. The V and J genes are TRBV20-1 and TRBJ1-6; a weak D match, TRBD1 (5 bases). V was pared by 1 base and J by 1 base, with 11 bases between. The germline V gene encodes CDR1 DFQATT and CDR2 SNEGSKA (reference sequence). The CDR3 has 16 residues.

V and J are TRBV28 and TRBJ1-2; 8 bases agree with TRBD1. J gave up 0 bases and V 9 bases, and 12 bases lay outside the gene matches. CDR1 MDHEN and CDR2 SYDVKM come from the germline V gene. The CDR3 covers 16 residues. In DNA form, the CDR3 reads TGTGCCAGTACAGGGGGTAAGAATTACCCTAACTATGGCTACACCTTC. It codes for CASTGGKNYPNYGYTF.

This clonotype appeared a few times. The chain employs TRBV6-6 and TRBJ2-2, with 7 nucleotides matching TRBD1. The trim removed 6 bases at V and 0 bases at J, leaving 7 bases unmatched. The CDR3 is made up of 16 amino acids. Looked up from germline, CDR1 is MNHNY and CDR2 is SVGAGI (reference sequence). As DNA, the CDR3 is TGTGCCAGCAGACCTCCGGGACAGCCGAACACCGGGGAGCTGTTTTTT. Translated, it gives CASRPPGQPNTGELFF.

About this clonotype itself: This may be a read error: a much more frequent sequence differs by one nucleotide. This chain links TRBV4-3 with TRBJ2-7, with a possible D match to TRBD2 (6 bases). This CDR3 has 15 amino acids. Germline V CDR1 and CDR2: LGHNA, YSLEER. The DNA for the CDR3 is TGCGCCGGCAGCCAAGGCGGGGAAGGGTCCTACGAGCAGTACTTC. Translation: CAGSQGGEGSYEQYF.

This clonotype has just a few counts. The rearrangement uses TRBV6-1 and TRBJ2-1; D is ambiguous. This CDR3 has 16 amino acids. CDR1 and CDR2 (germline): MNHNS, SASEGT. Trimming took 1 base from V and 7 from J, leaving 17 bases between them. The CDR3 sequence is CASSEGLNTLLNEQFF. DNA of the CDR3: TGTGCCAGCAGTGAAGGGTTAAATACGCTCTTGAATGAGCAGTTCTTC.

The rearrangement uses TRBV3-1 and TRBJ1-6; D not certain. Trimming left V 1 base short and J 11 bases short, with 15 bases between. The CDR3 contains 15 residues. CDR1 is LGHDT and CDR2 is YNNKEL in the germline V gene (reference sequence). The chain's CDR3 is CASSQGALERAPLHF. CDR3 sequence (DNA): TGTGCCAGCAGCCAAGGGGCACTGGAACGAGCACCCCTCCACTTT.

Turning to this clonotype: The junction departs from germline at one end; a sequencing error may be responsible. The chain combines TRBV19 with TRBJ2-1; 8 nucleotides agree with TRBD2. CDR3 length equals 21 residues. Germline CDR1 LNHDA, CDR2 SQIVND (reference sequence). The CDR3 coding sequence is TGTGCCAGTAGTGCCGTTGGTGGACTAGCAGCGTTGGGGGCCATCTACAATGAGCGGTTCTTC. Amino acids: CASSAVGGLAALGAIYNERFF.

This rearrangement joins TRBV12-5 to TRBJ2-1; D is perhaps TRBD1 (6 bases). The J call may not be correct, given that the DNA end is closer to TRBJ2-7. This CDR3 comprises 17 residues. The germline CDR1 and CDR2 sequences are LGHNT and FRNRAP. CDR3 nucleotides: TGTGCTAGTGGTCGCATGACAGGCCCAGATCCTAAATACGAGCAGTACTTC. Translation gives CASGRMTGPDPKYEQYF.

CDR3 amino acids: CASSPTRTGPLEGYTF. The DNA for the CDR3 is TGTGCCAGCAGCCCCACTCGAACGGGTCCCTTAGAGGGCTACACCTTC. The chain recombines TRBV7-2 with TRBJ1-2; no firm D call. The CDR3 spans 16 residues. V lost 5 bases, J lost 8 bases, and 24 bases lay in between. From germline, CDR1 is SGHTA and CDR2 FQGNSA.

The J gene is TRBJ2-5, the V gene TRBV6-1, with D possibly matching TRBD2 (6 bases). The end of the DNA is better explained by TRBJ2-1, so the J call may be wrong. CDR3 size: 15 residues. Germline values: CDR1 MNHNS, CDR2 SASEGT. The CDR3 region has the DNA TGTGCCCCAAGGGGCGGGACTTGGTCCTACAATGAGCAGTTCTTC. It specifies CAPRGGTWSYNEQFF.

The chain joins TRBV3-1 to TRBJ2-5; 8 nucleotides line up with TRBD2. The junction had 4 bases not matched to a gene; V was cut back by 0 bases and J by 1 base. Germline CDR1 reads LGHDT; CDR2 reads YNNKEL (reference sequence). CDR3 length equals 16 residues. The CDR3 DNA sequence: TGTGCCAGCAGCCAAGAAGCGGCGGGGGGCCAAGAGACCCAGTACTTC. Protein: CASSQEAAGGQETQYF.

This clonotype was seen more than once but under ten times. The chain joins TRBV28 to TRBJ1-6, with 7 positions matching TRBD1. The junction had 5 bases not matched to a gene; V was cut back by 2 bases and J by 10 bases. CDR1 MDHEN and CDR2 SYDVKM come from the germline V gene. The CDR3 covers 14 residues. The chain's CDR3 is CASSLRGQRSPLHF. In DNA form, the CDR3 reads TGTGCCAGCAGTTTAAGGGGACAGAGGTCACCCCTCCACTTT.

This rearrangement joins TRBV28 to TRBJ1-5, with 8 bases matching TRBD1. There are 15 residues in the CDR3. V gave up 3 bases and J gave up 5 bases; unmatched junction bases: 6. The V gene's germline CDR1 is MDHEN and CDR2 SYDVKM. This chain's CDR3 is CASSFQGAGYQPQHF. As DNA, the CDR3 is TGTGCCAGCAGTTTTCAGGGGGCTGGCTATCAGCCCCAGCATTTT.

This chain joins TRBV2 and TRBJ2-6, with 12 bases fitting TRBD1. Germline assignment: CDR1 SNHLY and CDR2 FYNNEI. The CDR3 spans 18 residues. V trimming: 7 bases; J trimming: 0 bases; junction bases outside the gene matches: 7. In DNA, the CDR3 is TGTGCCAGCAAGACCGGGACAGGGGGCCGCTCTGGGGCCAACGTCCTGACTTTC. This translates into CASKTGTGGRSGANVLTF.

J is TRBJ1-2 and V is TRBV18, with D possibly TRBD1 on 6 matching bases. Per germline, CDR1 KGHSH and CDR2 LQKENI. The CDR3 is 14 amino acids. The V end lost 5 bases, the J end lost 2 bases, and 12 bases lay between the germline ends. The CDR3 region has the DNA TGTGCCAGCTCAGGTCAGGGGATCAACTATGGCTACACCTTC. It codes for CASSGQGINYGYTF.

This chain connects TRBV3-1 to TRBJ1-2; 9 positions match TRBD1. The ends lost 4 bases at V and 5 bases at J; junction bases unmatched: 5. Germline V gene data show CDR1 as LGHDT and CDR2 as YNNKEL (reference sequence). This CDR3 contains 14 residues. CDR3 coding DNA: TGTGCCAGCAGCCCCTTACAGGGGGCTTATGGCTACACCTTC. It encodes CASSPLQGAYGYTF.

This clonotype has only a few counts. CDR3 sequence (DNA): TGCGCCAGCAGCCAAGATCTGGGCGGGCTCTATAATTCACCCCTCCACTTT. Protein: CASSQDLGGLYNSPLHF. V is TRBV4-1 and J is TRBJ1-6; D gene ambiguous. This CDR3 contains 17 residues. V was clipped by 0 bases and J by 3 bases, with 12 bases between them. Germline CDR1 MGHRA, CDR2 YSYEKL.

This chain connects TRBV10-3 to TRBJ2-1; tentative D call: TRBD2 (6 bases). Germline lookup yields CDR1 ENHRY and CDR2 SYGVKD. V lost 10 bases, J lost 7 bases, and 8 bases lay in between. The CDR3 is 10 amino acids. The CDR3 is CASGANEQFF. CDR3 DNA: TGTGCCAGCGGGGCGAATGAGCAGTTCTTC.

CDR3: CASSYSLAGEQFF. CDR3 DNA: TGTGCCAGCAGTTACTCACTAGCGGGTGAGCAGTTCTTC. This chain uses TRBV6-2 or TRBV6-3 with TRBJ2-1, with 9 bases lining up with TRBD2. Germline CDR1 reads MNHEY; CDR2 reads SVGEGT. V lost 0 bases and J lost 9; bases outside the gene matches: 0. There are 13 residues in the CDR3.

This clonotype was counted only a few times. The chain links TRBV18 to TRBJ2-5; TRBD1 matches 7 bases. The CDR3 extends over 14 amino acids. With V trimmed by 0 bases and J by 3 bases, 1 base remained unmatched. In germline, CDR1 is KGHSH, CDR2 LQKENI. CDR3 nucleotide sequence: TGTGCCAGCTCACCACCAGGGGGCAAAGAGACCCAGTACTTC. Its translation: CASSPPGGKETQYF.

This chain joins TRBV6-5 and TRBJ2-1; D remains ambiguous. The assigned J gene may be wrong: the sequence end matches TRBJ2-7 better. The germline V gene has CDR1 MNHEY and CDR2 SVGAGI. The CDR3 is made up of 15 amino acids. The CDR3 region has the DNA TGTGCCAGCAGTTACTCAGGAAAAAGGATGGGGGAGCAGTACTTC. Residues: CASSYSGKRMGEQYF.

The chain carries TRBV7-9 and TRBJ1-5; 7 bases are shared with TRBD1. The CDR3 runs to 15 residues. Losses at the gene ends were 5 bases for V and 6 bases for J; bases not matched to a gene: 10. Germline-derived CDR1 and CDR2 are SEHNR and FQNEAQ (reference sequence). This CDR3 reads CASSLHRGPSQPQHF. For the CDR3, the DNA is TGTGCCAGCAGCCTGCACAGGGGACCCTCTCAGCCCCAGCATTTT.

The chain has TRBV14 and TRBJ2-1; 15 bases align to TRBD2. The CDR3 consists of 18 residues. Losses at the gene ends were 4 bases for V and 9 bases for J; bases not matched to a gene: 13. Germline values: CDR1 SGHDN, CDR2 FVKESK. In DNA, the CDR3 is TGTGCCAGCAGCCCCGGACTAGCGGGAGGGTCAAGTATCGGTGAGCAGTTCTTC. Protein: CASSPGLAGGSSIGEQFF. The full variable domain, in which reference TRBV14 and TRBJ2-1 provide the parts outside the CDR3, is EAGVTQFPSHSVIEKGQTVTLRCDPISGHDNLYWYRRVMGKEIKFLLHFVKESKQDESGMPNNRFLAERTGGTYSTLKVQPAELEDSGVYFCASSPGLAGGSSIGEQFFGPGTRLTVL.